Only one count was recorded for the clone carrying this T cell receptor (beta chain). This sample was taken from a study of blood T cell repertoires in COVID-19. Data came from immunoSEQ multiplex PCR; TCRdb stores just in-frame clones and leaves some out. The sample comprises 50,000 to 65,000 clones, roughly 86% of which are singletons, and about 14% rests with the top ten. The CDR3 is 13 residues long. After removal of 11 bases from V and 3 bases from J, the junction contained 6 bases not matched to a gene. Germline lookup yields CDR1 SEHNR and CDR2 FQNEAQ (reference sequence). The chain couples TRBV7-9 to TRBJ2-1, with 8 bases identical to TRBD2. Sequencing was done on a sample of peripheral blood. The clonotype originates from a human donor in a cohort sampled during active COVID-19. The CDR3 nucleotides read TGTGCCGGACAGCGGGAGAGCTACAATGAGCAGTTCTTC. This sequence encodes CAGQRESYNEQFF.